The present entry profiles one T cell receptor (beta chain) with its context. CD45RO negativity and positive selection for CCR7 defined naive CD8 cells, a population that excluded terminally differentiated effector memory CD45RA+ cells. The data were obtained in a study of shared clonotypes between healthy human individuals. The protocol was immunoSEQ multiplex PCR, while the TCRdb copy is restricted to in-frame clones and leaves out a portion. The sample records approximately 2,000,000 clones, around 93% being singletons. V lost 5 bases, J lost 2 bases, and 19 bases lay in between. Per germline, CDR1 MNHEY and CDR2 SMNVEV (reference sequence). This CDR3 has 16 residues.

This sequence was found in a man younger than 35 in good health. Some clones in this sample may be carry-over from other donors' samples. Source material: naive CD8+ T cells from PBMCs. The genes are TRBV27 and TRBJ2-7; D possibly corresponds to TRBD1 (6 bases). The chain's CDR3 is CASSPSSGQRTYEQYF. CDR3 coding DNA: TGTGCCAGCAGTCCCTCCTCCGGACAGAGAACCTACGAGCAGTACTTC.